The 20 T cell receptor beta chains in this list originate from one sample, sequenced in a study of T-cell memory formation after mild COVID-19. TCRdb reanalysed the 5' RACE reads using MiXCR and keeps one entry per CDR3 protein. This table has approximately 250,000 distinct CDR3 sequences, approximately 15% appearing once. Specimen: PBMCs or a T cell subset sorted from them (not recorded which). The receptors come from a man aged 18 to 30 who had mild COVID-19 (a few samples of this study predate the infection). Cell type and time point are not known.

This clonotype was found a few times. This chain connects TRBV9 to TRBJ1-2; D is ambiguous. Germline CDR1 SGDLS, CDR2 YYNGEE. This CDR3 comprises 12 residues. The V end lost 6 bases, the J end lost 0 bases, and 6 bases lay between the germline ends. CDR3 DNA: TGTGCCAGCACTCCGGCTAACTATGGCTACACCTTC. Translating gives CASTPANYGYTF.

CDR3 amino acids: CASSQVQPGEAFF. CDR3 in DNA: TGTGCCAGCAGCCAAGTCCAGCCGGGTGAAGCTTTCTTT. The chain employs TRBV3-1 and TRBJ1-1, with D uncertain. CDR3 size: 13 residues. CDR1 is LGHDT and CDR2 is YNNKEL in the germline V gene (reference sequence). The V and J ends lost 1 base and 7 bases respectively, with 10 bases between them.

This clonotype was seen only a few times. The chain is built from TRBV11-2 and TRBJ2-2, with no clear D. Germline-derived CDR1 and CDR2 are SGHAT and FQNNGV. The CDR3 consists of 14 residues. Between the trimmed V and J ends, which lost 4 bases and 3 bases, there was a span of 9 bases. The CDR3 region has the DNA TGTGCCAGCAGCTCCTTGAGGTACACCGGGGAGCTGTTTTTT. Residues: CASSSLRYTGELFF.

V usage is TRBV3-1 and J usage is TRBJ2-7; D ambiguous. The CDR3 has 13 residues. Germline CDR1 reads LGHDT; CDR2 reads YNNKEL (reference sequence). V was shortened by 3 bases and J by 2 bases, with 8 bases between the two germline ends. The CDR3 is CASSHKDTYEQYV. The CDR3 DNA reads TGTGCCAGCAGCCATAAGGATACCTACGAGCAGTACGTC.

V and J are TRBV4-3 and TRBJ2-5, with TRBD1 matching over 8 bases. The germline V gene has CDR1 LGHNA and CDR2 YSLEER. The CDR3 spans 16 residues. Trimming removed 0 bases from V and 5 bases from J; junction bases left unmatched: 8. Here the CDR3 reads CASSQDGGYRGETQYF. DNA for the CDR3: TGCGCCAGCAGCCAAGATGGGGGGTACAGGGGGGAGACCCAGTACTTC.

This rearrangement joins TRBV3-1 to TRBJ1-2; D is uncertain. Between the trimmed V and J ends, which lost 0 bases and 11 bases, there was a span of 16 bases. Germline V gene data show CDR1 as LGHDT and CDR2 as YNNKEL (reference sequence). This CDR3 comprises 14 residues. The CDR3 DNA sequence: TGTGCCAGCAGCCAAGATGTCGGGAGGCCCTCATACACCTTC. It yields the protein CASSQDVGRPSYTF. The full variable domain, completed using reference TRBV3-1 and TRBJ1-2, is DTAVSQTPKYLVTQMGNDKSIKCEQNLGHDTMYWYKQDSKKFLKIMFSYNNKELIINETVPNRFSPKSPDKAHLNLHINSLELGDSAVYFCASSQDVGRPSYTFGSGTRLTVV.

V gene TRBV7-2 combines with J gene TRBJ2-3; the D gene is possibly TRBD1 (5 bases). CDR3 length: 12 residues. The germline CDR1 and CDR2 sequences are SGHTA and FQGNSA. V was pared by 1 base and J by 6 bases, with 5 bases between. The CDR3: CASSLDRDTQYF. CDR3 nucleotides: TGTGCCAGCAGCTTAGACAGGGATACGCAGTATTTT.

The V call is TRBV6-2 or TRBV6-3, the J call TRBJ2-1, with 8 bases matching TRBD2. V lost 0 bases, J lost 4 bases, and 8 bases stayed unmatched. This CDR3 comprises 17 residues. The germline CDR1 and CDR2 sequences are MNHEY and SVGEGT. DNA of the CDR3: TGTGCCAGCAGTTACTCGAATTCGGGGGGGGATTACAATGAGCAGTTCTTC. It specifies CASSYSNSGGDYNEQFF.

This clonotype turned up a few times. CDR3 amino acids: CASSFAGSYQETQYF. The CDR3, as DNA: TGTGCCAGCAGCTTCGCCGGGTCGTACCAAGAGACCCAGTACTTC. The chain has TRBV13 and TRBJ2-5; no definite D call. In germline, CDR1 is PRHDT, CDR2 FYEKMQ (reference sequence). V was clipped by 3 bases and J by 0 bases, with 11 bases between them. This CDR3 contains 15 residues.

V usage is TRBV7-9 and J usage is TRBJ2-3; D gene ambiguous. Trimming shortened V by 1 base and J by 6 bases, and 14 bases separated the two germline ends. The CDR3 has 15 residues. From germline, CDR1 is SEHNR and CDR2 FQNEAQ (reference sequence). CDR3 region: CASSLGWWGSDTQYF. The CDR3 region has the DNA TGTGCCAGCAGCTTAGGTTGGTGGGGTAGTGATACGCAGTATTTT.

V gene TRBV18 combines with J gene TRBJ1-3; D possibly corresponds to TRBD1 (5 bases). The CDR3 is made up of 17 amino acids. Trimming left V 3 bases short and J 0 bases short, with 15 bases between. Germline V lookup: CDR1 KGHSH, CDR2 LQKENI. DNA for the CDR3: TGTGCCAGCTCACCGGGAAGGGGCCCAAGCTCTGGAAACACCATATATTTT. This gives the protein CASSPGRGPSSGNTIYF.

This clonotype was found a few times. The chain couples TRBV7-2 to TRBJ2-3, with TRBD2 as a possible D gene (7 bases). This CDR3 is 15 amino acids long. Per the germline V gene, CDR1 is SGHTA and CDR2 is FQGNSA. Trimming took 5 bases from V and 8 from J, leaving 20 bases between them. The DNA for the CDR3 is TGTGCCAGCAGCGATGGGGGGGCCAGGTTGCTTACGCAGTATTTT. It encodes CASSDGGARLLTQYF.

In this sample, this clonotype turned up once. V and J are TRBV4-1 and TRBJ2-1; D possibly corresponds to TRBD1 (6 bases). Germline CDR1 and CDR2: MGHRA and YSYEKL. V gave up 3 bases and J gave up 6 bases, with 9 bases separating them. The CDR3 spans 13 residues. The CDR3: CASSHPQGNEQFF. In DNA form, the CDR3 reads TGCGCCAGCAGCCACCCACAGGGCAATGAGCAGTTCTTC.

This clonotype was recorded a few times. The chain employs TRBV27 and TRBJ2-2, with TRBD1 matching over 9 bases. The CDR3 consists of 14 residues. V lost 6 bases and J lost 5; bases outside the gene matches: 4. Looked up from germline, CDR1 is MNHEY and CDR2 is SMNVEV (reference sequence). For the CDR3, the DNA is TGTGCCAGCAGACAGGGGGCGAGAACCGGGGAGCTGTTTTTT. Protein: CASRQGARTGELFF.

The chain is built from TRBV4-1 and TRBJ2-2; the D gene is possibly TRBD2 (5 bases). V lost 8 bases and J lost 0, with 10 bases in between. CDR1 and CDR2 (germline): MGHRA, YSYEKL. The CDR3 spans 14 residues. The CDR3 region is CASAGTSNTGELFF. For the CDR3, the DNA is TGCGCCAGCGCGGGCACTTCGAACACCGGGGAGCTGTTTTTT.

This clonotype turned up a few times. J is TRBJ2-4 and V is TRBV4-1; the D gene is possibly TRBD2 (6 bases). Germline values: CDR1 MGHRA, CDR2 YSYEKL. Trimming pared 3 bases from V and 5 bases from J, leaving 20 bases between. The CDR3 covers 17 residues. The DNA for the CDR3 is TGCGCCAGCAGCCAGAGGGGTTGGGGGGTCAGCGAAAACATTCAGTACTTC. Translated, it gives CASSQRGWGVSENIQYF.

The chain combines TRBV5-5 with TRBJ1-2; D unclear. The CDR3 spans 13 residues. Between the trimmed V and J ends, which lost 1 base and 4 bases, there was a span of 8 bases. Germline loops: CDR1 SGHKS, CDR2 YYEKEE (reference sequence). CDR3 sequence: CASSLITSYGYTF. In DNA, the CDR3 is TGTGCCAGCAGCTTGATCACTAGCTATGGCTACACCTTC.

The table lists this clonotype with a few counts. The rearrangement links TRBV4-1 to TRBJ1-3; possible D gene TRBD1, 5 bases. The germline V gene encodes CDR1 MGHRA and CDR2 YSYEKL. Between the trimmed V and J ends, which lost 4 bases and 0 bases, there was a span of 10 bases. The CDR3 is made up of 15 amino acids. CDR3 sequence reads: CASSLSGSSGNTIYF. CDR3 coding DNA: TGCGCCAGCAGCCTATCAGGGAGCTCTGGAAACACCATATATTTT.

The V gene is TRBV18, the J gene TRBJ1-1; no reliable D call. V was shortened by 2 bases and J by 1 base, with 8 bases between the two germline ends. Germline V gives CDR1 KGHSH, CDR2 LQKENI. This CDR3 is built from 14 residues. The CDR3 DNA sequence: TGTGCCAGCTCACCATCGGCAGGGAACACTGAAGCTTTCTTT. Its protein is CASSPSAGNTEAFF.

This clonotype was observed a handful of times. The chain couples TRBV4-3 to TRBJ2-2; D remains ambiguous. Germline V gene sequence: CDR1 LGHNA, CDR2 YSLEER. Trimming took off 1 base at V and 4 bases at J, with 7 bases between the two ends. The CDR3 loop spans 14 amino acids. Here the CDR3 reads CASSQVWPTGELFF. In nucleotides, the CDR3 is TGCGCCAGCAGCCAAGTCTGGCCCACCGGGGAGCTGTTTTTT.